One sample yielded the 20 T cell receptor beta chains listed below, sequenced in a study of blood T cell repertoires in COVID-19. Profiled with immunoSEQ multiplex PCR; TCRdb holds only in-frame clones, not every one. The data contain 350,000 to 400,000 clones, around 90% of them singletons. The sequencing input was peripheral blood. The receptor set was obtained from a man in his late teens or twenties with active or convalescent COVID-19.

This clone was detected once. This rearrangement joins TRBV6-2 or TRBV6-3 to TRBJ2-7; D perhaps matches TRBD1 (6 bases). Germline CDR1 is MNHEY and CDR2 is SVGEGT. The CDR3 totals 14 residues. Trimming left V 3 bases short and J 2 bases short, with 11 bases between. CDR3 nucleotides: TGTGCCAGCAGTTATGGGACAAACACCTACGAGCAGTACTTC. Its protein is CASSYGTNTYEQYF.

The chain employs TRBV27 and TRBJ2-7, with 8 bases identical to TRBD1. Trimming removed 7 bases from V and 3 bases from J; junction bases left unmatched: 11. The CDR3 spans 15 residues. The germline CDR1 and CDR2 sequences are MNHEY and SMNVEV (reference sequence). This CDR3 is CASTFLGQGVYEQYF. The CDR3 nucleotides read TGTGCCAGCACATTTCTTGGACAGGGTGTCTACGAGCAGTACTTC.

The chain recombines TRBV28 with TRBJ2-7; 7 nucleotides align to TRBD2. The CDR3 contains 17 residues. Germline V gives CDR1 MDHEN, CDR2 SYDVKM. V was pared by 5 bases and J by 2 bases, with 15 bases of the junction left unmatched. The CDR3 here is CASSSNLLARRTYEQYF. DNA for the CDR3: TGTGCCAGCAGTAGTAACTTACTAGCGAGACGAACCTACGAGCAGTACTTC.

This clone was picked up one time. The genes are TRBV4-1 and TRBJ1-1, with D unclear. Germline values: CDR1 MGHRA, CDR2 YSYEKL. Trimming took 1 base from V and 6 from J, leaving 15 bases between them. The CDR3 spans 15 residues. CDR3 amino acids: CASSQGKAGSAEAFF. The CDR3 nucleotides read TGCGCCAGCAGCCAAGGCAAAGCGGGGTCCGCTGAAGCTTTCTTT.

Written as DNA, the CDR3 is TGTGCCAGCAGCTTTACAGGGGCAGGGACTGAAGCTTTCTTT. It is translated as CASSFTGAGTEAFF. The chain recombines TRBV7-3 with TRBJ1-1, with 7 bases that match TRBD1. This CDR3 spans 14 amino acids. The ends lost 3 bases at V and 5 bases at J; junction bases unmatched: 6. Germline V gene data show CDR1 as SGHTA and CDR2 as FQGTGA. Together with reference TRBV7-3 and TRBJ1-1, the CDR3 gives the full variable domain: GAGVSQTPSNKVTEKGKYVELRCDPISGHTALYWYRQSLGQGPEFLIYFQGTGAADDSGLPNDRFFAVRPEGSVSTLKIQRTERGDSAVYLCASSFTGAGTEAFFGQGTRLTVV.

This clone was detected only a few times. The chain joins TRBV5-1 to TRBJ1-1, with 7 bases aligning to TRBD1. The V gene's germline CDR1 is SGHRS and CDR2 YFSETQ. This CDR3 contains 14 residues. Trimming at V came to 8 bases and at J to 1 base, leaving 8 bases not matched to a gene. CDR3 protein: CASSPGTENTEAFF. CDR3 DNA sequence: TGCGCCAGTTCCCCAGGGACAGAGAACACTGAAGCTTTCTTT.

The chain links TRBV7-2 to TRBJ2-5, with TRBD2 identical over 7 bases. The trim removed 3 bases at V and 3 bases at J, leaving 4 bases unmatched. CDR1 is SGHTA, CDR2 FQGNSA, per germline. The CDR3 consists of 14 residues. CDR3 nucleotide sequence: TGTGCCAGCAGCTTTGGGGGGGGGAAAGAGACCCAGTACTTC. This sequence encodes CASSFGGGKETQYF.

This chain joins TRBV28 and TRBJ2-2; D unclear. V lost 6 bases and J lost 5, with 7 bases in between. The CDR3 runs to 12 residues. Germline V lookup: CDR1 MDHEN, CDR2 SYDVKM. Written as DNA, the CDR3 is TGTGCCAGCAGAACAGAGACCGGGGAGCTGTTTTTT. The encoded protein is CASRTETGELFF.

CDR3 loop: CASADRTYEQYF. DNA of the CDR3: TGCGCCAGCGCGGACAGGACCTACGAGCAGTACTTC. The chain combines TRBV5-1 with TRBJ2-7; 7 bases map to TRBD1. CDR3 size: 12 residues. V was clipped by 7 bases and J by 2 bases; unmatched bases: 3. Per germline, CDR1 SGHRS and CDR2 YFSETQ. Full variable domain (outside the CDR3, taken from reference TRBV5-1 and TRBJ2-7): KAGVTQTPRYLIKTRGQQVTLSCSPISGHRSVSWYQQTPGQGLQFLFEYFSETQRNKGNFPGRFSGRQFSNSRSEMNVSTLELGDSALYLCASADRTYEQYFGPGTRLTVT.

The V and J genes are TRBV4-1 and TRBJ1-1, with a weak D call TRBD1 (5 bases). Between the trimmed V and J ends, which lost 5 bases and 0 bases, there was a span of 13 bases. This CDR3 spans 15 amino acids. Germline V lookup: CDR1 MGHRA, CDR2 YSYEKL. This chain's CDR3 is CASSAPDRMNTEAFF. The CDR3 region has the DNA TGCGCCAGCAGCGCCCCAGACAGAATGAACACTGAAGCTTTCTTT.

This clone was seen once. The DNA of the CDR3 is TGTGCCAGCAGCTTCGCGCAGGCCCAACTGTTTTTT. As protein: CASSFAQAQLFF. The chain employs TRBV7-9 and TRBJ1-4; D gene unclear. The V end was cut by 3 bases, the J end by 12 bases, with 11 bases between. The CDR3 loop spans 12 amino acids. Looked up from germline, CDR1 is SEHNR and CDR2 is FQNEAQ (reference sequence).

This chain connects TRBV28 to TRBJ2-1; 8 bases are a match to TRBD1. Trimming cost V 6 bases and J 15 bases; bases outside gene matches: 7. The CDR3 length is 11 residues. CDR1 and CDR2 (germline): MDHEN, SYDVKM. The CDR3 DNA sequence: TGTGCCAGCAGCGGACAGGGCGGTTGGTTCTTC. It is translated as CASSGQGGWFF. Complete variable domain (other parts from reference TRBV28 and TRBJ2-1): DVKVTQSSRYLVKRTGEKVFLECVQDMDHENMFWYRQDPGLGLRLIYFSYDVKMKEKGDIPEGYSVSREKKERFSLILESASTNQTSMYLCASSGQGGWFFGPGTRLTVL.

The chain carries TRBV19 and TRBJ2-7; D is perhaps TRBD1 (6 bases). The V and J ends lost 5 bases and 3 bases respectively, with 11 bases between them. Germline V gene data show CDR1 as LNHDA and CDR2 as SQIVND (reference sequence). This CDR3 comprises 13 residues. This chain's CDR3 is CASSGTNYYEQYF. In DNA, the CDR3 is TGTGCCAGTAGTGGGACAAACTACTACGAGCAGTACTTC. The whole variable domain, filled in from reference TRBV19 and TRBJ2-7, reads DGGITQSPKYLFRKEGQNVTLSCEQNLNHDAMYWYRQDPGQGLRLIYYSQIVNDFQKGDIAEGYSVSREKKESFPLTVTSAQKNPTAFYLCASSGTNYYEQYFGPGTRLTVT.

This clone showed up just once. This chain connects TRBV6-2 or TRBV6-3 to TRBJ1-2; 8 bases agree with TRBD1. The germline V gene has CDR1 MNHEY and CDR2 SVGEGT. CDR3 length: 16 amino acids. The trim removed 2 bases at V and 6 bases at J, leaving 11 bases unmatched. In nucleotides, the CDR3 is TGTGCCAGCAGTTACCCCAAGGGGACAGGCAAGGATGGCTACACCTTC. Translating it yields CASSYPKGTGKDGYTF.

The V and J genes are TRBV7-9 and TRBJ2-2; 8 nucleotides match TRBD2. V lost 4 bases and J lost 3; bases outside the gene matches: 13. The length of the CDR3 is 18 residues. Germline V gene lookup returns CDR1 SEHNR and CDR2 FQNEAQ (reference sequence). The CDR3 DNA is TGTGCCAGCAGCTCCACGGATTCTGAGCGGGGGCACACCGGGGAGCTGTTTTTT. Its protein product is CASSSTDSERGHTGELFF.

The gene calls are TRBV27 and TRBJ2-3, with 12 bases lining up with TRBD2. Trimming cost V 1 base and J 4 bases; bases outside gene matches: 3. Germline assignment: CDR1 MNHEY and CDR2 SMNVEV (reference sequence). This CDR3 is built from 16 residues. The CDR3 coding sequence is TGTGCCAGCAGTTTATTACTAGCGGGGGGCTCAGATACGCAGTATTTT. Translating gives CASSLLLAGGSDTQYF.

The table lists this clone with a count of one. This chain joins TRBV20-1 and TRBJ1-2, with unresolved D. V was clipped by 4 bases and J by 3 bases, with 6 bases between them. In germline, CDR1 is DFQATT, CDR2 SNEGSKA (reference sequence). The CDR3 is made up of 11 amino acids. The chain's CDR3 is CSATSYYGYTF. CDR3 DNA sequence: TGCAGTGCTACCTCTTACTATGGCTACACCTTC.

The chain's CDR3 is CASRRGGNTGELFF. The CDR3 DNA reads TGTGCCAGCAGGAGAGGGGGAAACACCGGGGAGCTGTTTTTT. The rearrangement joins TRBV6-5 to TRBJ2-2, with D possibly being TRBD1 (6 bases). The germline CDR1 and CDR2 sequences are MNHEY and SVGAGI. The length of the CDR3 is 14 residues. Trimming pared 6 bases from V and 2 bases from J, leaving 10 bases between.

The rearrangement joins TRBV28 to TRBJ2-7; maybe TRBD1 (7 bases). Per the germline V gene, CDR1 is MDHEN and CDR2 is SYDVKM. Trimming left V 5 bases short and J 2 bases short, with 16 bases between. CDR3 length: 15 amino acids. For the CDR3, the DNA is TGTGCCAGCAGTCTGGGGGTCAGGGGGGCCTACGAGCAGTACTTC. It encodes CASSLGVRGAYEQYF.

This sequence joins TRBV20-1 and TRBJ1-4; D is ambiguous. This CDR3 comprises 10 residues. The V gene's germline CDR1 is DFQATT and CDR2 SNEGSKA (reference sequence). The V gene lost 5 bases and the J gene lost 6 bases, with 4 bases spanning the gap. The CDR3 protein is CSAEYEKLFF. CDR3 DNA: TGCAGTGCTGAGTATGAAAAACTGTTTTTT.